One and the same sample provided the 2 T cell receptor beta chains below, sequenced in a study of breast tumors, draining lymph nodes, adjacent tissues. TCRdb passed the multiplex PCR reads through MiXCR, listing each CDR3 protein once. Altogether tens of thousands of distinct CDR3 sequences are present, 42% being singletons, with the ten largest covering 10% to 13%. The sequenced sample consisted of breast tumor tissue. These receptors originate from a female donor with breast cancer. Some clones in this sample may be carry-over from other donors' samples.

The rearrangement uses TRBV9 and TRBJ2-3; 9 bases map to TRBD2. With V trimmed by 3 bases and J by 2 bases, 7 bases remained unmatched. The CDR3 sequence is 16 residues long. Germline CDR1 SGDLS, CDR2 YYNGEE. CDR3 sequence reads: CASSEAGGFVTDTQYF. CDR3 sequence (DNA): TGTGCCAGCAGCGAAGCGGGAGGATTCGTCACAGATACGCAGTATTTT. The complete variable domain, with remaining parts taken from reference TRBV9 and TRBJ2-3, reads DSGVTQTPKHLITATGQRVTLRCSPRSGDLSVYWYQQSLDQGLQFLIQYYNGEERAKGNILERFSAQQFPDLHSELNLSSLELGDSALYFCASSEAGGFVTDTQYFGPGTRLTVL.

The chain joins TRBV7-9 to TRBJ2-5; no reliable D call. There are 17 residues in the CDR3. Trimming stripped 5 bases from V and 13 bases from J, with 32 bases between. CDR1 and CDR2 (germline): SEHNR, FQNEAQ (reference sequence). CDR3 DNA sequence: TGTGCCAGCAGCGGTCCTTTTACGTCAATTGGGCGAGAGCCCCGGTACTTC. Residues: CASSGPFTSIGREPRYF.